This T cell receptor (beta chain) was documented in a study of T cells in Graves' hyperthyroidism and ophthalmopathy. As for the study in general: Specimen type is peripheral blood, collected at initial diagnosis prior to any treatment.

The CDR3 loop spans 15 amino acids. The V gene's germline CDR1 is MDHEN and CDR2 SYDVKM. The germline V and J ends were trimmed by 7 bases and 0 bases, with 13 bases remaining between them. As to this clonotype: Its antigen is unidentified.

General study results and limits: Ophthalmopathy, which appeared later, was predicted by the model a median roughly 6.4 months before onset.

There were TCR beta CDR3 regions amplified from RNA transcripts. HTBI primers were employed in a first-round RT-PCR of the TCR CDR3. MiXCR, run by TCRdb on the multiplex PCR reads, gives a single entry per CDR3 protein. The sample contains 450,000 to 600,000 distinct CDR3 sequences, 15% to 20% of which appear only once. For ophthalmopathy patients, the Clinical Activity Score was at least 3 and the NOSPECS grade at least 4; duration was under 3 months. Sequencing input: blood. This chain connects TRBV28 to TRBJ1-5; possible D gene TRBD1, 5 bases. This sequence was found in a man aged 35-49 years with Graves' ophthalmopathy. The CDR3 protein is CASTRAQYSNQPQHF. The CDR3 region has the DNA TGTGCCAGCACCAGGGCCCAGTATAGCAATCAGCCCCAGCATTTT.